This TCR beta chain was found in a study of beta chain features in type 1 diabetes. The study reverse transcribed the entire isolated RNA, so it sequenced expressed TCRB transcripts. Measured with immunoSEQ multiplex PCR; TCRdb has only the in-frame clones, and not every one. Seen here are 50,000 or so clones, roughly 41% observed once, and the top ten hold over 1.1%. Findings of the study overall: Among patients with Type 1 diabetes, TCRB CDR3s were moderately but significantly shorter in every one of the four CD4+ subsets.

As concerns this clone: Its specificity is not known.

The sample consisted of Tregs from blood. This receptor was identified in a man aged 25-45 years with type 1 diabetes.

CDR3: CASGRDPQNQPQHF. The CDR3 DNA sequence: TGTGCCAGTGGGCGGGATCCACAAAATCAGCCCCAGCATTTT. The rearrangement uses TRBV2 and TRBJ1-5; the D is unclear. Trimming left V 9 bases short and J 4 bases short, with 16 bases between. The CDR3 has 14 amino acids. In germline, CDR1 is SNHLY, CDR2 FYNNEI.